A single sample gave rise to the 21 T cell receptor beta chains below, sequenced in a study of OX40 agonist ivuxolimab in advanced cancers. Sequencing was performed with immunoSEQ multiplex PCR; in TCRdb, only in-frame clones are kept and a portion is missing. The table records about 110,000 clones, approximately 90% of them present only once. The sequenced sample was CD4+ or CD8+ T cells sorted from blood, obtained in a trial of the OX40 agonist ivuxolimab. The receptors were gathered from an adult with an advanced solid tumor such as melanoma, head and neck, liver or kidney cancer.

This rearrangement joins TRBV5-4 to TRBJ2-1; TRBD2 agrees at 11 bases. The length of the CDR3 is 14 residues. The germline gives CDR1 SGHNT, CDR2 YYREEE (reference sequence). J was trimmed by 8 bases and V by 4 bases; bases with no gene match: 5. CDR3 DNA: TGTGCCAGCAGCATTAGCGGGAGGGCCGATGAGCAGTTCTTC. This gives the protein CASSISGRADEQFF.

The V gene is TRBV5-1, the J gene TRBJ1-2; D not resolved. The CDR3 is made up of 13 amino acids. Trimming left V 0 bases short and J 3 bases short, with 6 bases between. Germline V gene sequence: CDR1 SGHRS, CDR2 YFSETQ. This chain's CDR3 is CASSLEADYGYTF. The CDR3 region has the DNA TGCGCCAGCAGCTTGGAGGCGGACTATGGCTACACCTTC.

The rearrangement joins TRBV4-3 to TRBJ1-1; D gene ambiguous. Trimming took 0 bases from V and 7 from J, leaving 9 bases between them. This CDR3 comprises 13 residues. Germline CDR1 LGHNA, CDR2 YSLEER. DNA for the CDR3: TGCGCCAGCAGCCAAGATCGGAAAAATGAAGCTTTCTTT. Translation: CASSQDRKNEAFF.

The genes are TRBV14 and TRBJ1-2; 8 positions match TRBD1. Germline trimming cut 3 bases from V and 5 bases from J; bases unmatched to any gene: 2. CDR1 SGHDN and CDR2 FVKESK come from the germline V gene. The CDR3 totals 13 residues. This chain's CDR3 is CASSQDRAYGYTF. CDR3 DNA: TGTGCCAGCAGCCAGGACAGGGCATATGGCTACACCTTC. The full variable domain, completed using reference TRBV14 and TRBJ1-2, is EAGVTQFPSHSVIEKGQTVTLRCDPISGHDNLYWYRRVMGKEIKFLLHFVKESKQDESGMPNNRFLAERTGGTYSTLKVQPAELEDSGVYFCASSQDRAYGYTFGSGTRLTVV.

The genes are TRBV4-3 and TRBJ1-2; D perhaps matches TRBD1 (5 bases). The CDR3 covers 16 residues. Trimming cost V 0 bases and J 6 bases, with 17 bases left between them. Germline V gene data show CDR1 as LGHNA and CDR2 as YSLEER. DNA for the CDR3: TGCGCCAGCAGCCAAGACCTACTGGGACGAATAAATGGCTACACCTTC. Its protein product is CASSQDLLGRINGYTF.

The chain recombines TRBV5-1 with TRBJ2-1, with 7 bases identical to TRBD2. Germline trimming cut 2 bases from V and 1 base from J; bases unmatched to any gene: 6. The length of the CDR3 is 16 residues. Germline CDR1 SGHRS, CDR2 YFSETQ. The DNA for the CDR3 is TGCGCCAGCAGCTTCGGCGGCGGGAGTTCCTACAATGAGCAGTTCTTC. It specifies CASSFGGGSSYNEQFF.

The chain joins TRBV7-8 to TRBJ1-1; D call uncertain. The CDR3 consists of 13 residues. The germline V gene has CDR1 SGHVS and CDR2 FQNEAQ. V lost 5 bases and J 9 bases, leaving 16 bases between the germline ends. For the CDR3, the DNA is TGTGCCAGCAGCCCCCTGACACCTACCAAAGCTTTCTTT. Protein: CASSPLTPTKAFF.

CDR3 coding DNA: TGTGCCAGCAGTTTGTCCGGATTGTATGGCTACACCTTC. The encoded protein is CASSLSGLYGYTF. V usage is TRBV28 and J usage is TRBJ1-2, with D hard to call. This CDR3 spans 13 amino acids. Germline CDR1 and CDR2: MDHEN and SYDVKM. V was shortened by 3 bases and J by 5 bases, with 10 bases between the two germline ends.

This chain uses TRBV5-1 with TRBJ2-3, with 7 bases matching TRBD1. This CDR3 has 14 amino acids. J lost 2 bases, V lost 4 bases, and 4 bases had no gene match. The germline CDR1 and CDR2 sequences are SGHRS and YFSETQ. The CDR3: CASSLGTDTDTQYF. Written as DNA, the CDR3 is TGCGCCAGCAGCCTCGGGACAGACACAGATACGCAGTATTTT. The whole variable domain, filled in from reference TRBV5-1 and TRBJ2-3, reads KAGVTQTPRYLIKTRGQQVTLSCSPISGHRSVSWYQQTPGQGLQFLFEYFSETQRNKGNFPGRFSGRQFSNSRSEMNVSTLELGDSALYLCASSLGTDTDTQYFGPGTRLTVL.

This rearrangement joins TRBV6-1 to TRBJ1-1, with D possibly matching TRBD1 (5 bases). Trimming removed 6 bases at V and 4 bases at J, with 18 bases between. Germline V CDR1 and CDR2: MNHNS, SASEGT. CDR3 size: 15 residues. In nucleotides, the CDR3 is TGTGCCAGCAGCTATATCAGGGTCGAGTCCACTGAAGCTTTCTTT. This gives the protein CASSYIRVESTEAFF.

The genes are TRBV5-1 and TRBJ1-2, with D possibly TRBD1 on 5 matching bases. Germline CDR1 reads SGHRS; CDR2 reads YFSETQ. V was shortened by 4 bases and J by 2 bases, with 12 bases between the two germline ends. The CDR3 consists of 14 residues. In DNA, the CDR3 is TGCGCCAGCAGCCTAGGGACGGTGAACTATGGCTACACCTTC. Its protein is CASSLGTVNYGYTF.

This chain connects TRBV19 to TRBJ1-1; D ambiguous. Trimming stripped 0 bases from V and 1 base from J, with 15 bases between. Germline loops: CDR1 LNHDA, CDR2 SQIVND (reference sequence). The CDR3 is 17 amino acids. As DNA, the CDR3 is TGTGCCAGTAGTATAGATTGGTCAGGTCCCGAGAACACTGAAGCTTTCTTT. Encoded protein: CASSIDWSGPENTEAFF.

This clone was seen a few times. The chain employs TRBV9 and TRBJ1-1; unclear D gene. This CDR3 has 13 amino acids. Germline V gene data show CDR1 as SGDLS and CDR2 as YYNGEE. V dropped 0 bases and J dropped 1 base, with 4 bases sitting between them. The CDR3 here is CASSVAANTEAFF. DNA of the CDR3: TGTGCCAGCAGCGTAGCAGCGAACACTGAAGCTTTCTTT.

CDR3 in amino acids: CASSYGTGGYGEQFF. CDR3 coding DNA: TGCGCCAGCAGCTACGGGACTGGGGGCTATGGTGAGCAGTTCTTC. The rearrangement uses TRBV5-1 and TRBJ2-1; D possibly matches TRBD1 or TRBD2 (6 bases each). CDR1 and CDR2 (germline): SGHRS, YFSETQ. V dropped 3 bases and J dropped 9 bases, with 19 bases sitting between them. The CDR3 has 15 residues.

The rearrangement links TRBV11-2 to TRBJ2-4; D may be TRBD1 (5 bases). There are 15 residues in the CDR3. Per the germline V gene, CDR1 is SGHAT and CDR2 is FQNNGV. The ends were cut back, 0 bases at V and 8 bases at J, with 14 bases in the middle. This CDR3 reads CASSLEFGDRDIQYF. CDR3 coding DNA: TGTGCCAGCAGCTTAGAATTTGGTGACAGAGACATTCAGTACTTC.

The chain uses TRBV27 and TRBJ2-5; TRBD2 agrees at 7 bases. CDR1 is MNHEY, CDR2 SMNVEV, per germline (reference sequence). The CDR3 has 14 residues. The V and J ends lost 6 bases and 3 bases, in that order; junction bases with no gene match: 7. CDR3 sequence (DNA): TGTGCCAGCAGCTCGCGGGGGAGGGAAGAGACCCAGTACTTC. Residues: CASSSRGREETQYF.

The chain employs TRBV7-8 and TRBJ1-3, with D perhaps TRBD1 (5 bases). Germline loops: CDR1 SGHVS, CDR2 FQNEAQ. The CDR3 extends over 17 amino acids. V was clipped by 5 bases and J by 3 bases, with 20 bases between them. The CDR3 DNA follows: TGTGCCAGCAGCCAAGACGCAGGGCAGGTTTTTGGAAACACCATATATTTT. Translation: CASSQDAGQVFGNTIYF.

The genes are TRBV4-3 and TRBJ1-2, with D possibly being TRBD1 (5 bases). Trimming removed 0 bases at V and 0 bases at J, with 14 bases between. Germline CDR1 reads LGHNA; CDR2 reads YSLEER. The CDR3 totals 17 residues. The CDR3 is CASSQDFGAPANYGYTF. In nucleotides, the CDR3 is TGCGCCAGCAGCCAAGATTTTGGGGCCCCGGCTAACTATGGCTACACCTTC.

The gene calls are TRBV5-1 and TRBJ2-1, with a tentative D call TRBD1 (6 bases). Trimming took off 2 bases at V and 0 bases at J, with 9 bases between the two ends. Germline CDR1 and CDR2: SGHRS and YFSETQ. The CDR3 sequence is 15 residues long. DNA for the CDR3: TGCGCCAGCAGCTTAGCGGACAGCTCCTACAATGAGCAGTTCTTC. The encoded protein is CASSLADSSYNEQFF.

The chain combines TRBV5-1 with TRBJ2-1; a weak D match, TRBD1 (5 bases). Germline loops: CDR1 SGHRS, CDR2 YFSETQ. The CDR3 spans 14 residues. V lost 6 bases and J lost 6, with 16 bases in between. CDR3 bases: TGCGCCAGCACCCCGGCCCATGACAGCAATGAGCAGTTCTTC. Protein: CASTPAHDSNEQFF.

The chain has TRBV28 and TRBJ1-2, with D hard to call. V lost 6 bases to trimming and J lost 7 bases, with 12 bases between them. The CDR3 covers 12 residues. CDR1 MDHEN and CDR2 SYDVKM come from the germline V gene. The CDR3 DNA reads as TGTGCCAGCAGCCCCGGCTCGCGTGGCTACACCTTC. This encodes CASSPGSRGYTF.